This T cell receptor beta chain stems from a study of T cells in Graves' hyperthyroidism and ophthalmopathy. Notes on the study in general: Ophthalmopathy was identified by the model a median approximately 6.9 months ahead of onset. Among thyroid clonotypes expanded above 0.001, most also appeared in blood.

This CDR3 contains 14 residues. Trimming took off 3 bases at V and 4 bases at J, with 12 bases between the two ends. Ten or more counts support this clonotype. What it recognizes is unknown. Patients were excluded because of uncontrolled infection, other autoimmune disease, pregnancy or lactation. The study based diagnoses on clinical symptoms, serum thyroxine and TRAb, thyroid ultrasound and orbital computed tomography. Amplification targeted TCR beta CDR3 regions from RNA transcripts. HTBI primers were employed in a first-round RT-PCR of the TCR CDR3. TCRdb independently ran MiXCR on the multiplex PCR reads; one entry per CDR3 protein. The profile shows hundreds of thousands of distinct CDR3 sequences, just under 45% of them singletons.

V and J are TRBV12-3 or TRBV12-4 and TRBJ1-2; D remains ambiguous. The sample taken for sequencing was peripheral blood or thyroid tissue (not recorded which). This receptor was obtained from an adult man with Graves' disease, either hyperthyroidism or ophthalmopathy (not recorded which). CDR3 DNA sequence: TGTGCCAGCAGTTTTGGGGTTTCCCCCTATGGCTACACCTTC. It yields the protein CASSFGVSPYGYTF.